This is a list of T cell receptor beta chains from one sample in a study of blood T cell repertoires in COVID-19. Profiled with immunoSEQ multiplex PCR; TCRdb holds only in-frame clones, not every one. The data show about 150,000 clones, 65% to 85% seen once. Sequenced: peripheral blood. These receptors were collected from a man aged 65 to 79 with active or convalescent COVID-19. Both conserved end residues are part of each CDR3. Fields, in order: V gene, J gene, CDR3 protein.

TRBV7-9,TRBJ1-1,CASGVRSTEAFF
TRBV10-1,TRBJ2-3,CASSESTGTGWASQYF
TRBV19,TRBJ2-4,CASSLRPRTGDVYIQYF
TRBV6-5,TRBJ2-7,CASSNLYEQYF
TRBV7-9,TRBJ2-5,CASRSPRTGIIETQYF
TRBV27,TRBJ2-7,CASSLSGGVGYEQYF
TRBV5-1,TRBJ2-5,CASSPGLAGGGLETQYF
TRBV5-5,TRBJ1-1,CASSPFKTGRNTEAFF
TRBV29-1,TRBJ2-1,CSVELLDEQFF
TRBV3-1/TRBV3-2,TRBJ1-3,CASSLILTSGNTIYF
TRBV5-1,TRBJ2-3,CASSLAGTADTQYF
TRBV28,TRBJ2-5,CASSLTVQETQYF
TRBV11-2,TRBJ2-1,CASRTVGSGRLNEQFF
TRBV7-8,TRBJ1-3,CASSLLQGSSGNTIYF
TRBV18,TRBJ1-1,CASSPDRMNTEAFF
TRBV2,TRBJ2-3,CASSEASGNRFTDTQYF
TRBV6-5,TRBJ2-2,CASSSLANTGELFF
TRBV11-2,TRBJ2-7,CASSPRQGSHEQYF
TRBV6-2/TRBV6-3,TRBJ1-3,CASSYYGEKAGNTIYF
TRBV14,TRBJ1-1,CASSQGAGTEAFF
TRBV5-1,TRBJ1-4,CASKGQPEGEKLFF
TRBV5-1,TRBJ2-7,CASSLGQYEQYF
TRBV19,TRBJ1-2,CASSTDRGRVRYGYTF
TRBV10-1,TRBJ2-7,CASSGTGYEQYF
TRBV7-8,TRBJ2-7,CASSLEWTSDEQYF
TRBV27,TRBJ2-2,CASSSLRQGNTGELFF
TRBV4-2,TRBJ1-4,CASSQDRDRGINEKLFF
TRBV6-6,TRBJ1-1,CASSYSTGRDTEAFF
TRBV28,TRBJ2-3,CASSFLGAGDTQYF
TRBV7-8,TRBJ2-4,CASSLAAANIQYF
TRBV28,TRBJ2-3,CASSFTRGRKDTQYF
TRBV18,TRBJ2-2,CASSPGDTFLGELFF
TRBV5-1,TRBJ1-1,CASSAGTRNTEAFF
TRBV18,TRBJ1-4,CASSPRSGGNEKLFF
TRBV27,TRBJ2-7,CASRPVRVGGEQYF
TRBV28,TRBJ2-1,CASSLGRASPGMGEQFF
TRBV7-2,TRBJ1-2,CASSPAPRANYGYTF
TRBV12-3/TRBV12-4,TRBJ1-3,CASSLTGGNTIYF
TRBV12-3/TRBV12-4,TRBJ2-1,CASRRPPSHEQFF
TRBV4-1,TRBJ1-5,CASSLLFSEVNQPQHF